What follows are 21 T cell receptor beta chains derived from one specimen sequenced in a study of blood T cell repertoires in COVID-19. Produced via immunoSEQ multiplex PCR; TCRdb's table is partial and in-frame only. The sample lists roughly 230,000 clones; more than 75% were seen once. Sequences were obtained from PBMCs or T cells enriched from blood (not recorded which). These receptors originate from a woman in her forties or fifties who had been exposed to COVID-19.

The rearrangement uses TRBV11-2 and TRBJ2-5; a possible D gene is TRBD2 (5 bases). Germline values: CDR1 SGHAT, CDR2 FQNNGV. The V end lost 3 bases, the J end lost 1 base, and 6 bases lay between the germline ends. The CDR3 sequence is 13 residues long. CDR3 sequence (DNA): TGTGCCAGCAGCTTGAGGGTCCAAGAGACCCAGTACTTC. Translating it yields CASSLRVQETQYF.

This chain uses TRBV2 with TRBJ1-1, with D unclear. Trimming removed 6 bases at V and 5 bases at J, with 16 bases between. The CDR3 runs 14 residues. Germline V gene sequence: CDR1 SNHLY, CDR2 FYNNEI. CDR3 in DNA: TGTGCCAGCAGCCGTATGAGGGAAGGGACTGAAGCTTTCTTT. It yields the protein CASSRMREGTEAFF.

V gene TRBV4-3 combines with J gene TRBJ2-1, with D tentatively TRBD1 (5 bases). Germline V lookup: CDR1 LGHNA, CDR2 YSLEER. Between the trimmed V and J ends, which lost 1 base and 3 bases, there was a span of 13 bases. CDR3 length equals 16 residues. The chain's CDR3 is CASSQVARTFYNEQFF. In nucleotides, the CDR3 is TGCGCCAGCAGCCAAGTAGCAAGGACATTCTACAATGAGCAGTTCTTC.

This rearrangement joins TRBV30 to TRBJ1-1, with D perhaps matching TRBD1 (6 bases). This CDR3 contains 10 residues. Germline V gives CDR1 GTSNPN, CDR2 SVGIG (reference sequence). Trimming removed 8 bases from V and 6 bases from J, with 10 bases in between. The CDR3 region is CAIKGAEAFF. The CDR3 DNA follows: TGTGCCATAAAGGGGGCTGAAGCTTTCTTT.

In DNA form, the CDR3 reads TGTGCCAGCAGCCAAGACAGGGCCCACTATGGCTACACCTTC. Translating it yields CASSQDRAHYGYTF. This chain links TRBV3-1 (or the pseudogene TRBV3-2) with TRBJ1-2; TRBD1 might be the D (5 bases). Germline CDR1 LGHDT, CDR2 YNNKEL (reference sequence). Deletions cut 0 bases from V and 3 bases from J, with 8 bases between. The CDR3 length is 14 residues.

This sequence joins TRBV13 and TRBJ2-1, with 9 nucleotides matching TRBD2. J was trimmed by 6 bases and V by 5 bases; bases with no gene match: 17. The CDR3 runs 18 residues. Looked up from germline, CDR1 is PRHDT and CDR2 is FYEKMQ (reference sequence). Here the CDR3 reads CASSPAWGRGGFSNEQFF. DNA of the CDR3: TGTGCCAGCAGCCCAGCGTGGGGGCGGGGGGGTTTTAGCAATGAGCAGTTCTTC.

This rearrangement joins TRBV7-9 to TRBJ2-3; D gene uncertain. The CDR3 length is 12 residues. The germline V and J ends were trimmed by 0 bases and 6 bases, with 4 bases remaining between them. Germline CDR1 and CDR2: SEHNR and FQNEAQ (reference sequence). The CDR3 loop reads CASSLAADTQYF. CDR3 bases: TGTGCCAGCAGCTTAGCAGCGGATACGCAGTATTTT. Full variable domain (rest looked up from reference TRBV7-9 and TRBJ2-3): DTGVSQNPRHKITKRGQNVTFRCDPISEHNRLYWYRQTLGQGPEFLTYFQNEAQLEKSRLLSDRFSAERPKGSFSTLEIQRTEQGDSAMYLCASSLAADTQYFGPGTRLTVL.

The V call is TRBV3-1 (or the pseudogene TRBV3-2), the J call TRBJ1-6; D is unclear. The V and J ends lost 7 bases and 2 bases respectively, with 9 bases between them. In germline, CDR1 is LGHDT, CDR2 YNNKEL (reference sequence). The CDR3 length is 14 residues. CDR3 DNA: TGTGCCAGCACCTCCGGGACCTATAATTCACCCCTCCACTTT. Protein: CASTSGTYNSPLHF.

The chain combines TRBV20-1 with TRBJ1-1; a possible D gene is TRBD1 (5 bases). V shed 6 bases and J shed 5 bases, with 10 bases lying between them. CDR3 length equals 11 residues. Germline V gives CDR1 DFQATT, CDR2 SNEGSKA (reference sequence). CDR3 protein: CSADSGTEAFF. CDR3 coding DNA: TGCAGTGCCGACTCAGGGACTGAAGCTTTCTTT.

CDR3 nucleotides: TGTGCCAGTAGCAGTTCCGGGACAGGACGCTATGGCTACACCTTC. Residues: CASSSSGTGRYGYTF. The chain joins TRBV19 to TRBJ1-2, with 8 bases matching TRBD1. CDR1 and CDR2 (germline): LNHDA, SQIVND (reference sequence). The CDR3 spans 15 residues. With V trimmed by 6 bases and J by 4 bases, 10 bases remained unmatched. The whole variable domain, filled in from reference TRBV19 and TRBJ1-2, reads DGGITQSPKYLFRKEGQNVTLSCEQNLNHDAMYWYRQDPGQGLRLIYYSQIVNDFQKGDIAEGYSVSREKKESFPLTVTSAQKNPTAFYLCASSSSGTGRYGYTFGSGTRLTVV.

V usage is TRBV5-1 and J usage is TRBJ1-2; 9 bases map to TRBD1. Trimming cost V 0 bases and J 8 bases; bases outside gene matches: 8. The CDR3 runs 15 residues. CDR1 SGHRS and CDR2 YFSETQ come from the germline V gene. CDR3 nucleotide sequence: TGCGCCAGCAGCTTGGCTAGGACAGGGGCGGAAGGCTACACCTTC. Translated: CASSLARTGAEGYTF.

CDR3 bases: TGTGCCAGCAGTTACGTCGGTTCCGGGGAGCTGTTTTTT. It yields the protein CASSYVGSGELFF. The chain recombines TRBV6-5 with TRBJ2-2; unclear D gene. There are 13 residues in the CDR3. V shed 2 bases and J shed 6 bases, with 7 bases lying between them. The germline V gene encodes CDR1 MNHEY and CDR2 SVGAGI.

V usage is TRBV7-9 and J usage is TRBJ2-2; 7 bases match TRBD1. From germline, CDR1 is SEHNR and CDR2 FQNEAQ (reference sequence). The CDR3 is 15 residues long. J lost 2 bases, V lost 2 bases, and 2 bases had no gene match. DNA for the CDR3: TGTGCCAGCAGCTTACAGGGGGTTAACACCGGGGAGCTGTTTTTT. Translation gives CASSLQGVNTGELFF.

The chain links TRBV5-4 to TRBJ2-4; tentatively, D is TRBD1 (5 bases). Germline CDR1 and CDR2: SGHNT and YYREEE (reference sequence). The CDR3 runs 16 residues. Trimming stripped 0 bases from V and 0 bases from J, with 10 bases between. CDR3 in amino acids: CASSLDRTLAKNIQYF. The CDR3 DNA sequence: TGTGCCAGCAGCTTGGACAGGACCCTAGCCAAAAACATTCAGTACTTC.

This clone was counted once. The gene calls are TRBV10-3 and TRBJ2-2; possible D gene TRBD1, 6 bases. V shed 3 bases and J shed 3 bases, with 11 bases lying between them. The germline V gene has CDR1 ENHRY and CDR2 SYGVKD. The CDR3 totals 15 residues. The CDR3 region has the DNA TGTGCCATCAGTGACGACAGGTTCTACACCGGGGAGCTGTTTTTT. Translation gives CAISDDRFYTGELFF.

This clone was seen a few times. The chain couples TRBV5-5 to TRBJ1-4; TRBD1 aligns across 11 bases. After removal of 0 bases from V and 3 bases from J, the junction contained 10 bases not matched to a gene. Germline CDR1 reads SGHKS; CDR2 reads YYEKEE (reference sequence). The CDR3 sequence is 19 residues long. The CDR3 DNA follows: TGTGCCAGCAGCTTGGGGACAGGGGGCTCCCTTTCTTCTAATGAAAAACTGTTTTTT. This sequence encodes CASSLGTGGSLSSNEKLFF.

This clone was counted between two and nine times. The chain couples TRBV11-2 to TRBJ2-3, with TRBD2 matching over 14 bases. This CDR3 is built from 18 residues. V trimming: 5 bases; J trimming: 8 bases; junction bases outside the gene matches: 15. The germline V gene has CDR1 SGHAT and CDR2 FQNNGV. Here the CDR3 DNA reads TGTGCCAGCAGCCAGAGGGGCCGACTAGCGGGGGGGCCTGTTACGCAGTATTTT. Translating gives CASSQRGRLAGGPVTQYF.

V gene TRBV7-7 combines with J gene TRBJ2-6; TRBD2 matches 8 bases. The CDR3 length is 19 residues. V was pared by 5 bases and J by 0 bases, with 12 bases of the junction left unmatched. Germline-derived CDR1 and CDR2 are SSHAT and FNYEAQ (reference sequence). Here the CDR3 reads CASSHPGGDTHSGANVLTF. As DNA, the CDR3 is TGTGCCAGCAGCCACCCCGGGGGGGACACGCACTCTGGGGCCAACGTCCTGACTTTC.

The V and J genes are TRBV25-1 and TRBJ1-4; 8 bases line up with TRBD1. This CDR3 contains 15 residues. Trimming at V came to 4 bases and at J to 6 bases, leaving 7 bases not matched to a gene. Germline V gene lookup returns CDR1 MGHDK and CDR2 SYGVNS. Here the CDR3 reads CASSGGQGGYEKLFF. CDR3 nucleotides: TGTGCCAGCAGTGGAGGACAGGGAGGTTATGAAAAACTGTTTTTT.

This clone was seen more than once but under ten times. CDR3: CASSVSLGAQHF. The DNA for the CDR3 is TGTGCCAGTAGTGTCAGTCTCGGGGCCCAGCATTTT. The chain couples TRBV19 to TRBJ1-5, with D uncertain. In germline, CDR1 is LNHDA, CDR2 SQIVND (reference sequence). The germline V and J ends were trimmed by 5 bases and 11 bases, with 13 bases remaining between them. This CDR3 is built from 12 residues.

V is TRBV19 and J is TRBJ1-4; D is ambiguous. This CDR3 region has 14 residues. CDR1 is LNHDA, CDR2 SQIVND, per germline (reference sequence). Trimming left V 7 bases short and J 4 bases short, with 13 bases between. In DNA, the CDR3 is TGTGCCAGTACCCCGGACGGGGATAATGAAAAACTGTTTTTT. Amino acids: CASTPDGDNEKLFF.